The present T cell receptor beta chain was sequenced within a study of shared clonotypes between healthy human individuals. The healthy adult donors were HIV-negative and reported no recent acute infections or vaccinations. Study findings and constraints: Relative to memory subsets, naive subsets generally showed larger estimated richness. The sole specimen, blood, was sampled, and tissue repertoires likely differ. Genetic and exposure-history diversity was limited by the few donors.

The repertoire was sequenced with immunoSEQ multiplex PCR; TCRdb's copy has only in-frame clones and lacks some. The table shows approximately 2.5 million clones, with roughly 93% occurring only once. Points on this clone: Antigen specificity is unknown.

The trim removed 1 base at V and 3 bases at J, leaving 10 bases unmatched. This CDR3 has 18 residues. Germline CDR1 is KGHSH and CDR2 is LQKENI. This TCR derives from a man aged 18 to 35 in good health. Some clones in this sample may be carry-over from other donors' samples. The sample taken for sequencing was naive CD4+ T cells from PBMCs. Subset of the sample: CD45RA+ positively selected. V gene TRBV18 combines with J gene TRBJ1-5; 9 nucleotides match TRBD1. The CDR3 protein is CASSPQKLGQGYNQPQHF. DNA of the CDR3: TGTGCCAGCTCACCACAAAAACTTGGACAGGGGTACAATCAGCCCCAGCATTTT.